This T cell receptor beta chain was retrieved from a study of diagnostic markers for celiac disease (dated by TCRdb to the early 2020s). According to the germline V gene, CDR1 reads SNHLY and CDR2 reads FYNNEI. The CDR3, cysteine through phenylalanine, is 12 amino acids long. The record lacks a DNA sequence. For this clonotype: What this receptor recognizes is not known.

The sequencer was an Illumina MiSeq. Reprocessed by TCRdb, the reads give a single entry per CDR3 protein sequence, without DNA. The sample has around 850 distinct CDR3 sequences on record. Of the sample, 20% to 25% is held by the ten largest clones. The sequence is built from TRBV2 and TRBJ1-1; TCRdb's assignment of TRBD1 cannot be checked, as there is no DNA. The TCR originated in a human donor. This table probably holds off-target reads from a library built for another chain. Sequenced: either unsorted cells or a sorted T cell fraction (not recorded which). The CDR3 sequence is CASKTGITEAFF.